This TCR beta chain was identified in a study of T cell changes during pregnancy in multiple sclerosis. Assay: immunoSEQ multiplex PCR; the TCRdb copy retains only in-frame clones and omits some. The sample lists approximately 100,000 clones, about 90% occurring once. The source is a female donor with multiple sclerosis, enrolled in a pregnancy study. Specimen: peripheral blood, collected after pregnancy.

This chain's CDR3 is CASRTGQMNTEAFF. The DNA of the CDR3 is TGTGCCAGCAGAACAGGACAGATGAACACTGAAGCTTTCTTT. The V and J genes are TRBV6-5 and TRBJ1-1, with TRBD1 as a possible D gene (6 bases). Germline CDR1 MNHEY, CDR2 SVGAGI. CDR3 length equals 14 residues. The V end lost 6 bases, the J end lost 0 bases, and 11 bases lay between the germline ends.